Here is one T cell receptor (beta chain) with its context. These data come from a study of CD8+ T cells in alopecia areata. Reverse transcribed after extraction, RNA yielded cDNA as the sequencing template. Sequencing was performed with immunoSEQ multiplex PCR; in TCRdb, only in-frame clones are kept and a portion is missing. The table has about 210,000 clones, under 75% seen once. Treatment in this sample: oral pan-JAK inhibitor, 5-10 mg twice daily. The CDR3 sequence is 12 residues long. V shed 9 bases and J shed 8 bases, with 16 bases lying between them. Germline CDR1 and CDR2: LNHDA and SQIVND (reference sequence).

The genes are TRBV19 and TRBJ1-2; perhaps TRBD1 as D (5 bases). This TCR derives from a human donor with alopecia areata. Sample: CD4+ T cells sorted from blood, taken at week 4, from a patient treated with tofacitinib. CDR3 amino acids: CASGAGPKGYTF. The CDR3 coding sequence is TGTGCCAGCGGGGCCGGGCCCAAGGGCTACACCTTC.